This T cell receptor beta chain was obtained from a study of T cell changes during pregnancy in multiple sclerosis. This clone occurred once. Germline CDR1 reads SGHVS; CDR2 reads FQNEAQ. This CDR3 is built from 11 residues. Trimming took off 4 bases at V and 3 bases at J, with 3 bases between the two ends. Produced via immunoSEQ multiplex PCR; TCRdb's table is partial and in-frame only. Among 90,000 to 95,000 clones listed, approximately 95% were seen once. The receptor's source is a female donor with multiple sclerosis, enrolled in a pregnancy study. This chain connects TRBV7-8 to TRBJ2-5; D uncertain. Here the sequenced sample was peripheral blood, taken in the first trimester of pregnancy. The CDR3 bases are TGTGCCAGCAGCTCTGAAGAGACCCAGTACTTC. This codes for CASSSEETQYF.